This TCR beta chain was sequenced for a study of vaccination and CD4 T cells after COVID-19. Study information: Control cultures were supplied with a CEFX pool, an HIV-1 Nef pool, or no peptide at all.

Sequenced with the Oncomine TCR Beta short-read assay was DNA taken from cultured CD4+ T cells. Extraction of genomic DNA was performed on cultured CD4+ T cells. One entry per CDR3 protein, called by TCRdb with MiXCR from the PCR reads. The repertoire has over 8,500 distinct CDR3 sequences, 26% of them found once; the top ten carry more than 9.5%. Treatment of the sample: approximately nine-day PBMC culture with coronavirus spike peptide pools or control peptides (ViraFEST assay). Negative selection isolated the CD4+ T cells once the cells had been cultured for around 9 days. With respect to this clonotype: Its antigen is as yet unknown.

The CDR3 is 13 residues long. Trimming removed 6 bases from V and 2 bases from J; junction bases left unmatched: 3. Germline V gene lookup returns CDR1 MNHEY and CDR2 SMNVEV (reference sequence). The V gene is TRBV27, the J gene TRBJ2-7; 8 bases line up with TRBD1. The specimen was CD4+ T cells from blood, cultured in vitro, collected after SARS-CoV-2 vaccination. This receptor was obtained from a human donor who had recovered from COVID-19. This CDR3 reads CASRRTGTYEQYF. CDR3 nucleotide sequence: TGTGCCAGCAGAAGGACAGGGACCTACGAGCAGTACTTC.